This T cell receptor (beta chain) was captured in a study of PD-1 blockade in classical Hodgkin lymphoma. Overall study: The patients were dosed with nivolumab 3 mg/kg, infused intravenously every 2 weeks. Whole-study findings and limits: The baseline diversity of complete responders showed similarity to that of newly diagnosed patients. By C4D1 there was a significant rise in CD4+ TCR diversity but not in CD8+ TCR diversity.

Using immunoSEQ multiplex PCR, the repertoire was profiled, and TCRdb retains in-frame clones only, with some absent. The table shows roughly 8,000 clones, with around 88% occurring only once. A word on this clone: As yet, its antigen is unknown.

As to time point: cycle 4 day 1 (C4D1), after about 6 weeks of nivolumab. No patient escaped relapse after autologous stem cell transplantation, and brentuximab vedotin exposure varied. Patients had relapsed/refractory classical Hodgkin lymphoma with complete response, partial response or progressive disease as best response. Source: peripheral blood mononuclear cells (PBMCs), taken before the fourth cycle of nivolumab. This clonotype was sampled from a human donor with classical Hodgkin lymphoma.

The CDR3 loop is CASSLYVGGQSSNEKLFF. The CDR3 nucleotides read TGTGCCAGCAGTCTATACGTCGGGGGACAGTCGTCTAATGAAAAACTGTTTTTT. This chain links TRBV7-2 with TRBJ1-4, with 7 bases fitting TRBD1. Germline V gene lookup returns CDR1 SGHTA and CDR2 FQGNSA. This CDR3 spans 18 amino acids. V shed 6 bases, J shed 3 bases, and the junction held 16 bases outside the gene matches.